The 13 T cell receptor beta chains below come from one sample, sequenced in a study of cytomegalovirus exposure and HLA in healthy donors. Some clones are missing from TCRdb's copy, which holds only in-frame ones; the method was immunoSEQ multiplex PCR. Of hundreds of thousands of clones listed, roughly 85% were seen once; the top ten hold approximately 0.86%. Sample: PBMCs. The receptor source for this set is a woman aged 18-29 years in good health and CMV-seronegative.

V gene TRBV5-4 combines with J gene TRBJ2-2; D is perhaps TRBD1 (5 bases). The CDR3 covers 13 residues. The V end was cut by 1 base, the J end by 6 bases, with 7 bases between. CDR1 SGHNT and CDR2 YYREEE come from the germline V gene (reference sequence). In DNA form, the CDR3 reads TGTGCCAGCAGCTTGCAGGGTCCCGGGGAGCTGTTTTTT. Translation gives CASSLQGPGELFF.

The count of this clone is one. The chain couples TRBV27 to TRBJ2-7, with 13 bases fitting TRBD2. CDR3 length: 15 residues. V was clipped by 3 bases and J by 5 bases; unmatched bases: 4. Germline CDR1 reads MNHEY; CDR2 reads SMNVEV (reference sequence). The CDR3 bases are TGTGCCAGCAGTTTTACTAGCGGGAGGGCTCACGAGCAGTACTTC. Translation: CASSFTSGRAHEQYF.

This clone was seen a few times. The chain couples TRBV6-1 to TRBJ1-1, with 8 positions matching TRBD1. V lost 3 bases to trimming and J lost 1 base; unmatched junction nucleotides: 1. This CDR3 is built from 14 residues. Germline CDR1 and CDR2: MNHNS and SASEGT. The CDR3 reads CASSEGQENTEAFF. CDR3 DNA sequence: TGTGCCAGCAGTGAGGGACAGGAGAACACTGAAGCTTTCTTT.

This chain uses TRBV7-2 with TRBJ2-3; 14 bases agree with TRBD2. Germline lookup yields CDR1 SGHTA and CDR2 FQGNSA. This CDR3 has 17 residues. With V trimmed by 3 bases and J by 7 bases, 9 bases remained unmatched. Written as DNA, the CDR3 is TGTGCCAGCAGCTTCCAACAGGGACTAGCGGGGGCTCATACGCAGTATTTT. This gives the protein CASSFQQGLAGAHTQYF.

This clone was seen only a few times. The chain uses TRBV2 and TRBJ1-5; 9 nucleotides match TRBD1. The CDR3 consists of 14 residues. The J segment lost 5 bases and the V segment lost 5 bases, leaving 4 bases of the junction unmatched. CDR1 and CDR2 from the germline V gene are SNHLY and FYNNEI. CDR3 DNA sequence: TGTGCCAGCAGTTGGGACAGGGACTATCAGCCCCAGCATTTT. Residues: CASSWDRDYQPQHF.

The chain recombines TRBV6-6 with TRBJ1-1, with 7 bases fitting TRBD1. Germline-derived CDR1 and CDR2 are MNHNY and SVGAGI (reference sequence). This CDR3 comprises 12 residues. Unmatched junction bases numbered 1, after V lost 5 bases and J lost 4 bases. CDR3 region: CASSQGVTEAFF. CDR3 DNA: TGTGCCAGCAGTCAGGGGGTCACTGAAGCTTTCTTT.

The chain has TRBV7-2 and TRBJ2-5; D might be TRBD1 (6 bases). There are 15 residues in the CDR3. V was cut by 4 bases and J by 9 bases, with 21 bases left in between. Germline V gene lookup returns CDR1 SGHTA and CDR2 FQGNSA. CDR3 amino acids: CASSSAPGTHGAQYF. CDR3 DNA sequence: TGTGCCAGCAGCTCCGCCCCCGGGACACACGGGGCCCAGTACTTC. The variable domain in full, with the rest retrieved from reference TRBV7-2 and TRBJ2-5, is GAGVSQSPSNKVTEKGKDVELRCDPISGHTALYWYRQSLGQGLEFLIYFQGNSAPDKSGLPSDRFSAERTGGSVSTLTIQRTQQEDSAVYLCASSSAPGTHGAQYFGPGTRLLVL.

The chain is built from TRBV27 and TRBJ2-3; the D gene is possibly TRBD2 (5 bases). V was pared by 5 bases and J by 6 bases, with 9 bases between. Germline V gene sequence: CDR1 MNHEY, CDR2 SMNVEV (reference sequence). The CDR3 has 12 amino acids. This chain's CDR3 is CASSQLGDTQYF. The CDR3 region has the DNA TGTGCCAGCAGTCAACTAGGCGATACGCAGTATTTT.

The chain has TRBV29-1 and TRBJ2-1; the match to TRBD2 covers 7 bases. CDR3 size: 13 residues. Germline trimming cut 4 bases from V and 8 bases from J; bases unmatched to any gene: 8. CDR1 and CDR2 (germline): SQVTM, ANQGSEA. CDR3 coding DNA: TGCAGCGTTGGCCCGGGCGGGGGAGATGAGCAGTTCTTC. This translates into CSVGPGGGDEQFF.

This chain links TRBV5-4 with TRBJ2-1; tentative D call: TRBD1 (5 bases). From germline, CDR1 is SGHNT and CDR2 YYREEE (reference sequence). V was cut by 4 bases and J by 9 bases, with 8 bases left in between. This CDR3 is 11 amino acids long. CDR3 coding DNA: TGTGCCAGCAGCGGAAGGGGTGAGCAGTTCTTC. Protein product: CASSGRGEQFF.

V is TRBV6-6 and J is TRBJ1-6; 7 bases agree with TRBD1. The CDR3 contains 13 residues. Trimming removed 7 bases from V and 6 bases from J; junction bases left unmatched: 3. Germline CDR1 reads MNHNY; CDR2 reads SVGAGI (reference sequence). The CDR3 spells CASNSGGNSPLHF. CDR3 DNA sequence: TGTGCCAGCAACTCAGGGGGTAATTCACCCCTCCACTTT.

This sequence joins TRBV9 and TRBJ2-1; TRBD2 agrees at 8 bases. Germline V CDR1 and CDR2: SGDLS, YYNGEE. Losses at the gene ends were 3 bases for V and 9 bases for J; bases not matched to a gene: 17. This CDR3 has 17 residues. Here the CDR3 reads CASSASPGLGVLGEQFF. The CDR3 DNA sequence: TGTGCCAGCAGCGCGTCGCCGGGACTAGGGGTTTTGGGTGAGCAGTTCTTC.

In DNA form, the CDR3 reads TGTGCCAGCAGTTCCCCTCAGCGGGTGAGGAATGAGCAGTTCTTC. Protein sequence: CASSSPQRVRNEQFF. V and J are TRBV27 and TRBJ2-1; weak D call: TRBD2 (6 bases). CDR1 MNHEY and CDR2 SMNVEV come from the germline V gene (reference sequence). The length of the CDR3 is 15 residues. V was shortened by 4 bases and J by 7 bases, with 17 bases between the two germline ends.